One and the same sample provided the 8 T cell receptor beta chains below, sequenced in a study of shared clonotypes between healthy human individuals. Sequencing used immunoSEQ multiplex PCR; TCRdb keeps in-frame clones, though not all of them. There are 2 million or so clones in the sample; about 95% occur only once, and 0.1% to 0.15% lies in the top ten. Input material: naive CD4+ T cells sorted from blood. The sample's subset: CD45RA+ positively selected. The receptors stem from a man between 18 and 35 years old in good health.

This chain uses TRBV4-1 with TRBJ2-2, with 10 nucleotides matching TRBD2. In germline, CDR1 is MGHRA, CDR2 YSYEKL. This CDR3 spans 16 amino acids. V gave up 3 bases and J gave up 6 bases; unmatched junction bases: 7. As DNA, the CDR3 is TGCGCCAGCAGCCATACTGGGACTAGCGTAGCCGGGGAGCTGTTTTTT. This gives the protein CASSHTGTSVAGELFF.

The chain employs TRBV5-4 and TRBJ2-5; maybe TRBD2 (5 bases). CDR3 length: 13 residues. Germline V gives CDR1 SGHNT, CDR2 YYREEE (reference sequence). The V end was cut by 2 bases, the J end by 5 bases, with 10 bases between. The CDR3 region is CASSLKGSETQYF. The CDR3 nucleotides are TGTGCCAGCAGCTTAAAAGGGAGTGAGACCCAGTACTTC.

The chain recombines TRBV9 with TRBJ2-1; either TRBD1 or TRBD2 may supply D (6 bases each). V lost 0 bases to trimming and J lost 6 bases, with 22 bases between them. The CDR3 spans 18 residues. CDR1 is SGDLS, CDR2 YYNGEE, per germline. The CDR3 sequence is CASSVVDIYGGSGNEQFF. The CDR3 DNA reads TGTGCCAGCAGCGTAGTCGACATTTACGGGGGCTCGGGCAATGAGCAGTTCTTC.

The chain carries TRBV6-1 and TRBJ1-4; TRBD1 matches 12 bases. This CDR3 spans 14 amino acids. V shed 8 bases, J shed 12 bases, and the junction held 10 bases outside the gene matches. Germline V CDR1 and CDR2: MNHNS, SASEGT. The CDR3 DNA sequence: TGTGCCAGCGCCTCCGGGGACAGGGGGCGCGAACTGTTTTTT. Its translation is CASASGDRGRELFF.

The chain carries TRBV5-1 and TRBJ2-3, with 12 bases lining up with TRBD2. CDR1 is SGHRS and CDR2 is YFSETQ in the germline V gene. After removal of 4 bases from V and 5 bases from J, the junction contained 2 bases not matched to a gene. The CDR3 contains 14 residues. In nucleotides, the CDR3 is TGCGCCAGCAGCCCGACTAGCGGGGGAGATACGCAGTATTTT. As protein: CASSPTSGGDTQYF.

This clone was recorded once. V and J are TRBV6-5 and TRBJ1-4; D unclear. V lost 2 bases and J lost 7, with 5 bases in between. Germline CDR1 reads MNHEY; CDR2 reads SVGAGI. The CDR3 totals 12 residues. CDR3 amino acids: CASSYVCEKLFF. CDR3 sequence (DNA): TGTGCCAGCAGTTACGTGTGTGAAAAACTGTTTTTT.

The chain links TRBV19 to TRBJ1-5, with 8 positions matching TRBD1. J was trimmed by 1 base and V by 5 bases; bases with no gene match: 4. Germline V gene sequence: CDR1 LNHDA, CDR2 SQIVND (reference sequence). The CDR3 is 15 residues long. CDR3: CASSSRQGSNQPQHF. Here the CDR3 DNA reads TGTGCCAGTAGTTCCCGACAGGGGAGCAATCAGCCCCAGCATTTT.

The V call is TRBV7-2, the J call TRBJ2-4; 7 nucleotides line up with TRBD2. In germline, CDR1 is SGHTA, CDR2 FQGNSA. The CDR3 runs 17 residues. With V trimmed by 2 bases and J by 2 bases, 9 bases remained unmatched. The CDR3 spells CASSLLAARTPKNIQYF. The CDR3 DNA follows: TGTGCCAGCAGCTTACTAGCGGCCCGAACCCCCAAAAACATTCAGTACTTC.